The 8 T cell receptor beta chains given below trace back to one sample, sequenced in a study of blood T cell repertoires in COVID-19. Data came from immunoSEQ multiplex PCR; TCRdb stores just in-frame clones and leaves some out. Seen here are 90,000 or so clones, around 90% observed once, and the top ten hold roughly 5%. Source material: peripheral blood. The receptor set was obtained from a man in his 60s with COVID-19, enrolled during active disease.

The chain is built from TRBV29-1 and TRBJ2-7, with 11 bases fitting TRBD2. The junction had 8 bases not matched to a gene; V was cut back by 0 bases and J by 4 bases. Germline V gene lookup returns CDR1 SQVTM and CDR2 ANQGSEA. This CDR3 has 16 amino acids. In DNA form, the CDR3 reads TGCAGCGTTGAAGATAAGTCTAGCGGGAGGTTGTACGAGCAGTACTTC. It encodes CSVEDKSSGRLYEQYF.

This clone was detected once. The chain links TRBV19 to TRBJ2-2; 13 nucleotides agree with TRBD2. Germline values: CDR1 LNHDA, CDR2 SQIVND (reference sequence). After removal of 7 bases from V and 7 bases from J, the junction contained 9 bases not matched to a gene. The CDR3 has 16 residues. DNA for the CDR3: TGTGCCAGTACTTCACTAGCGGGAGGGACAGGCGGGGAGCTGTTTTTT. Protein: CASTSLAGGTGGELFF.

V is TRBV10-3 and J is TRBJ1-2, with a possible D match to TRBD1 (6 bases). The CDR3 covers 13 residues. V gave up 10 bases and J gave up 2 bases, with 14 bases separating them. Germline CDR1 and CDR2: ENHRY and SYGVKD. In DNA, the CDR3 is TGTGCCACCGATCCGGGACACAACTATGGCTACACCTTC. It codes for CATDPGHNYGYTF.

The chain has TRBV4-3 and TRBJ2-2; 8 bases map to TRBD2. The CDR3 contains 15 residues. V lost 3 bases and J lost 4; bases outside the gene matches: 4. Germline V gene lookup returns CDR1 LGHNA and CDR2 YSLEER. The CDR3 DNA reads TGCGCCAGCAGCCAGGGACTAGGTCCCACCGGGGAGCTGTTTTTT. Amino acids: CASSQGLGPTGELFF.

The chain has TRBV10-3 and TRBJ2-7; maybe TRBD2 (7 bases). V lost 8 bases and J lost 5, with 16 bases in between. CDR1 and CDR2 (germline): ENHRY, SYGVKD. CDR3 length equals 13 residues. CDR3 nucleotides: TGTGCCATCCAAGGGGGGAGGGGAGACGAGCAGTACTTC. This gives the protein CAIQGGRGDEQYF.

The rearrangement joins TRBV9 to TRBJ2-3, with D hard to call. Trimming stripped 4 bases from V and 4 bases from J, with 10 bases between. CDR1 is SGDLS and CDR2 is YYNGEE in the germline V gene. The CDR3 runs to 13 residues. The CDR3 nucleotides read TGTGCCAGCAGCCCCCAGGTGGCAGATACGCAGTATTTT. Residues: CASSPQVADTQYF. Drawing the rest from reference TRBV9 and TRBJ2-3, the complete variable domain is DSGVTQTPKHLITATGQRVTLRCSPRSGDLSVYWYQQSLDQGLQFLIQYYNGEERAKGNILERFSAQQFPDLHSELNLSSLELGDSALYFCASSPQVADTQYFGPGTRLTVL.

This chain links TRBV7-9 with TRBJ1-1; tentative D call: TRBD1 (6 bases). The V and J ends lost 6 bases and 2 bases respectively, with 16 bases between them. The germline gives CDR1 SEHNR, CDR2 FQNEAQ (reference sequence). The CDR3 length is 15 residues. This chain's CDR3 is CASSSQGQINTEAFF. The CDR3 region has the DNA TGTGCCAGCAGTTCCCAGGGGCAGATAAACACTGAAGCTTTCTTT. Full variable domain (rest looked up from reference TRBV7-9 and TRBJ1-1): DTGVSQNPRHKITKRGQNVTFRCDPISEHNRLYWYRQTLGQGPEFLTYFQNEAQLEKSRLLSDRFSAERPKGSFSTLEIQRTEQGDSAMYLCASSSQGQINTEAFFGQGTRLTVV.

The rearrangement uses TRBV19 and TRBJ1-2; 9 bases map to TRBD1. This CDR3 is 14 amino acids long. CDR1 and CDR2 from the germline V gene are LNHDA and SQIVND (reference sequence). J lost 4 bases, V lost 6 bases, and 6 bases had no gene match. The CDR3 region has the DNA TGTGCCAGTAGCCCCCCGACAGGGGGCTATGGCTACACCTTC. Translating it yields CASSPPTGGYGYTF.